This TCR beta chain was recorded in a study of T cells after yellow fever vaccination. TCRdb analysed the 5' RACE reads with MiXCR anew, one entry per CDR3 protein. The data show approximately 600,000 distinct CDR3 sequences, about 12% seen once. This clonotype was picked up a small number of times. The sequencing used PBMCs, collected on the day of the yellow fever booster vaccination. The sequence was collected from a man aged 30 to 45 who received the YFV17D yellow fever vaccine.

The CDR3 DNA reads TGCAGTGCTAGGGTCGGACTCTCCTACGAGCAGTACTTC. It translates to CSARVGLSYEQYF. The chain couples TRBV20-1 to TRBJ2-7; TRBD2 might be the D (5 bases). CDR3 length equals 13 residues. Trimming removed 3 bases from V and 0 bases from J, with 9 bases in between. Per the germline V gene, CDR1 is DFQATT and CDR2 is SNEGSKA (reference sequence).